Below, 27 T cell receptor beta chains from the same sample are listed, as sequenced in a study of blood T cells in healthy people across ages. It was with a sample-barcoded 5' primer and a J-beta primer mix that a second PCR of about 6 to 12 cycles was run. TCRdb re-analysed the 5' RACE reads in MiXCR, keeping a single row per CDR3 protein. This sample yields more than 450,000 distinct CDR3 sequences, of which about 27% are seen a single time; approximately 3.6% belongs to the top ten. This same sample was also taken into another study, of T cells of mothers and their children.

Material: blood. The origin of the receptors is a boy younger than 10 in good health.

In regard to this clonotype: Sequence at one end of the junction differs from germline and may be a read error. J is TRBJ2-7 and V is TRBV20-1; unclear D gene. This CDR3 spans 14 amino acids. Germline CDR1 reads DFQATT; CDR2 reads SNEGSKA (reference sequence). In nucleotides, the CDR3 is TGCAGTGCTGGAGATGCCCCTGGGGCCTACGAGCAGTACTTC. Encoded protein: CSAGDAPGAYEQYF.

CDR3 region: CASSPPSETQYF. The CDR3 nucleotides read TGTGCCAGCTCACCACCATCGGAGACCCAGTACTTC. V usage is TRBV18 and J usage is TRBJ2-5; D not resolved. Between the trimmed V and J ends, which lost 0 bases and 5 bases, there was a span of 4 bases. Germline values: CDR1 KGHSH, CDR2 LQKENI. CDR3 size: 12 residues.

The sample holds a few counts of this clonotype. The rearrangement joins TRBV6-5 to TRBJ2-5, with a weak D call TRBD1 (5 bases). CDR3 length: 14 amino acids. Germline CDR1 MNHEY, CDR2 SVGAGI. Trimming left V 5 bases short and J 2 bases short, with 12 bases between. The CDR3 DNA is TGTGCCAGCAGTACTTTCGACAGTCAAGAGACCCAGTACTTC. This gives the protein CASSTFDSQETQYF.

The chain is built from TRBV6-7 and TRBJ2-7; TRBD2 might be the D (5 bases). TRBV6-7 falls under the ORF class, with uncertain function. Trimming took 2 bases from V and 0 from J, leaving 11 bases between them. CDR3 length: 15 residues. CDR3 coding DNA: TGTGCCAGCAGTTACGGGCCCGGGGTCTCCTACGAGCAGTACTTC. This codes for CASSYGPGVSYEQYF.

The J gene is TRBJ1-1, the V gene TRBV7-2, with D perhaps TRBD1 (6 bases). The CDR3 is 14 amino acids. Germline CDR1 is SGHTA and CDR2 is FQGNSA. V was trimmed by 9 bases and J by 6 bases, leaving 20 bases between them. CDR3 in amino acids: CASQPDRIESEAFF. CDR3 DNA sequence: TGTGCCAGTCAACCAGACAGGATTGAGTCTGAAGCTTTCTTT.

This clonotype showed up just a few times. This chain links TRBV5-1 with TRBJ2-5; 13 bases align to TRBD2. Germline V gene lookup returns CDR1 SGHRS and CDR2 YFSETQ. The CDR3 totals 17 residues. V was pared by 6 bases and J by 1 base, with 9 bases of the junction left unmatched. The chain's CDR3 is CASTIETSGGIQETQYF. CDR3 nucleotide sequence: TGCGCCAGCACCATTGAGACTAGCGGGGGGATCCAAGAGACCCAGTACTTC.

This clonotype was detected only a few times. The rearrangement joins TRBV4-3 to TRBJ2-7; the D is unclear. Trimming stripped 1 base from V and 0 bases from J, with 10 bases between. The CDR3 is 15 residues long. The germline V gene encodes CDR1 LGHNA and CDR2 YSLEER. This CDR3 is CASSQGRESSYEQYF. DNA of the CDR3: TGCGCCAGCAGCCAAGGAAGGGAAAGCTCCTACGAGCAGTACTTC.

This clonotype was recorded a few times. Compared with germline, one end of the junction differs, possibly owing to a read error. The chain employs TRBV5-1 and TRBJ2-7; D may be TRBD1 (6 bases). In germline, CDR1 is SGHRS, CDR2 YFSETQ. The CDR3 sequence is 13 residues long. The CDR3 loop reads CASRDTERNERYF. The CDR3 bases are TGCGCCAGCCGGGACACTGAGCGAAACGAGCGGTACTTC.

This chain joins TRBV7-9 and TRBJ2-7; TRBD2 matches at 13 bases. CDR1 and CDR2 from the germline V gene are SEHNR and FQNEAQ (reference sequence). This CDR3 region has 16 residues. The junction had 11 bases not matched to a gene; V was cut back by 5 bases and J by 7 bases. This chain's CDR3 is CASSLLLAGGPGEQYF. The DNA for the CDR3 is TGTGCCAGCAGCCTCCTACTAGCGGGAGGGCCGGGAGAGCAGTACTTC.

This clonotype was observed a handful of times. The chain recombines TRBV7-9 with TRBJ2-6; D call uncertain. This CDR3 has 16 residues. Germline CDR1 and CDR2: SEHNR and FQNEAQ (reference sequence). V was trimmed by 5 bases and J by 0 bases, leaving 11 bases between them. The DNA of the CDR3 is TGTGCCAGCAGCACTCGTTGGGACTCTGGGGCCAACGTCCTGACTTTC. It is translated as CASSTRWDSGANVLTF.

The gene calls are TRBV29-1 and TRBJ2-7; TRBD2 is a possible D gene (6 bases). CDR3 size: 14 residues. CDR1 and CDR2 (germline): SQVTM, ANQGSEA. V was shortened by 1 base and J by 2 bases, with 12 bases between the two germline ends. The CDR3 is CSVEVAGRTYEQYF. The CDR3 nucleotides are TGCAGCGTTGAAGTGGCGGGACGGACCTACGAGCAGTACTTC.

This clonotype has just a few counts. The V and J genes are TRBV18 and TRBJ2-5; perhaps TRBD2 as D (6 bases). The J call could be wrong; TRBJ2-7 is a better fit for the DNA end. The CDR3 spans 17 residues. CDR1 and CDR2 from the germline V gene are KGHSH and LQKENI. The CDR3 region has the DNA TGTGCCAGCTCACCACCCGGGAATAGGAGGGGTTCTTACGAGCAGTACTTC. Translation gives CASSPPGNRRGSYEQYF.

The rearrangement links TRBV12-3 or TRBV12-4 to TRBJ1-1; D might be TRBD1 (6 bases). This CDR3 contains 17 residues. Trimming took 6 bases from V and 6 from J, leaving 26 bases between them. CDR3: CASSAEMAGQRGAEAFF. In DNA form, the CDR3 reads TGTGCCAGCAGCGCTGAAATGGCTGGACAGAGGGGGGCTGAAGCTTTCTTT.

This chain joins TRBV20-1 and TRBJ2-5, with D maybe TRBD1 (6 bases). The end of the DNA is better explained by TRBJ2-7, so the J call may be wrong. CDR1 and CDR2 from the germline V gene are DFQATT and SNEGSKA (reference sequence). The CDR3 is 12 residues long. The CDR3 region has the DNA TGCAGTGCCAGGACAGACTCCTACGAGCAGTACTTC. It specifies CSARTDSYEQYF.

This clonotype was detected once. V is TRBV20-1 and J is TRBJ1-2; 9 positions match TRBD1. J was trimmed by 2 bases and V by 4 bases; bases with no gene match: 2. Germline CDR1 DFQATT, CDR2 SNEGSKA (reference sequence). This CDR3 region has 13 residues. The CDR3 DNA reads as TGCAGTGCTACCGGGACAGGGAACTATGGCTACACCTTC. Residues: CSATGTGNYGYTF.

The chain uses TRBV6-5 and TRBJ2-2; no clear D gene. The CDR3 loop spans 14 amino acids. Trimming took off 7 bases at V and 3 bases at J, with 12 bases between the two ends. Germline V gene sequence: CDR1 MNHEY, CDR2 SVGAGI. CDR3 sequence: CASNPRFHTGELFF. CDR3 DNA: TGTGCCAGCAATCCGAGGTTCCACACCGGGGAGCTGTTTTTT.

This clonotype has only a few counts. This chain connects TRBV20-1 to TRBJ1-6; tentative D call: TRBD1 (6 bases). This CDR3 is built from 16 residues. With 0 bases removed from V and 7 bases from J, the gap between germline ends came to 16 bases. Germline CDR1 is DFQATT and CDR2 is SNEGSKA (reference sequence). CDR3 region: CSARDGKDSQNSPLHF. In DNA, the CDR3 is TGCAGTGCTAGAGATGGAAAGGACAGTCAAAATTCACCCCTCCACTTT.

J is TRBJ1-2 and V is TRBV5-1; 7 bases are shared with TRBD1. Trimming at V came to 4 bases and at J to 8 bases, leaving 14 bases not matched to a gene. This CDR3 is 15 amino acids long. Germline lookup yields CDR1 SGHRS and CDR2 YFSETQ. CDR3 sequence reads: CASSPDRNLGGGYTF. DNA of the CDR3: TGCGCCAGCAGCCCGGACAGGAACTTGGGAGGAGGCTACACCTTC.

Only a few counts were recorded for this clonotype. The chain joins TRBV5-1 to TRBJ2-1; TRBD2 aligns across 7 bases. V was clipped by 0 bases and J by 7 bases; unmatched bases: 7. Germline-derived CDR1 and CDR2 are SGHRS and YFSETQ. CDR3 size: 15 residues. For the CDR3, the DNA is TGCGCCAGCAGCTTGGTCCTAGCGGCCCAGAATGAGCAGTTCTTC. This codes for CASSLVLAAQNEQFF.

The CDR3 DNA is TGTGCCAGCAGTTCCATGGCAGATACGCAGTATTTT. Its translation is CASSSMADTQYF. This chain links TRBV27 with TRBJ2-3; D not certain. The V gene lost 4 bases and the J gene lost 4 bases, with 6 bases spanning the gap. Germline-derived CDR1 and CDR2 are MNHEY and SMNVEV (reference sequence). The CDR3 has 12 amino acids.

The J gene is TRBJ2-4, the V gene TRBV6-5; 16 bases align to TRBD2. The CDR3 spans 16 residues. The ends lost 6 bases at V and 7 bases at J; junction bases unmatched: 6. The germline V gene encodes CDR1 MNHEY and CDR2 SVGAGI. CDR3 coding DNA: TGTGCCAGCAGAGGGACTAGCGGGGGGGCGTATAACATTCAGTACTTC. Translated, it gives CASRGTSGGAYNIQYF.

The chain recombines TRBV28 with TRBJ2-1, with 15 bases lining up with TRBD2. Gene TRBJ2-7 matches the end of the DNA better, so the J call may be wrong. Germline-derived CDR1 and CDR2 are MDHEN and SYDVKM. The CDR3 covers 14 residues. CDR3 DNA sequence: TGTGCCAGCAGTTGGACTAGCGGGAGGGGCGAGCAGTACTTC. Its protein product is CASSWTSGRGEQYF.

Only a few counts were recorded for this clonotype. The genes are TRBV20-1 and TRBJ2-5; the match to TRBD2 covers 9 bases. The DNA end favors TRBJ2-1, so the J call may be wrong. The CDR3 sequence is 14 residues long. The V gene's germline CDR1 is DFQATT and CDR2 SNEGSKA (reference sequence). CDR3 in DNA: TGCAGTGCTAGAGGGACTAGCGACTACAATGAGCAGTTCTTC. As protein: CSARGTSDYNEQFF.

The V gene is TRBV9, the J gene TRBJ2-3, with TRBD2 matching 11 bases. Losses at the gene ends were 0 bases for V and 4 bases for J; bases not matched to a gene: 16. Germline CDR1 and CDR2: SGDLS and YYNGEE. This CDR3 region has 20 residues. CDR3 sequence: CASSVDPTPLTSGGADTQYF. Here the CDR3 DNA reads TGTGCCAGCAGCGTAGACCCGACCCCCCTCACTAGCGGGGGTGCAGATACGCAGTATTTT.

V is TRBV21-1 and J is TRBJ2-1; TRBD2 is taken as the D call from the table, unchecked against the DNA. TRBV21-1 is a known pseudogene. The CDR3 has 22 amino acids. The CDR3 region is CASSKERSTAAGPTIPYNEQFF. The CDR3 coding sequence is TGTGCCAGCAGCAAAGAGCGAAGCACGGCGGCGGGGCCTACAATTCCCTACAATGAGCAGTTCTTC.

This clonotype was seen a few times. The CDR3 protein is CASSLRTRETQYF. The CDR3 DNA reads as TGTGCCAGCAGTCTCCGGACGAGGGAGACCCAGTACTTC. The chain uses TRBV12-3 or TRBV12-4 and TRBJ2-7; D not resolved. The J call is in doubt because the DNA end fits TRBJ2-5 better. This CDR3 region has 13 residues.

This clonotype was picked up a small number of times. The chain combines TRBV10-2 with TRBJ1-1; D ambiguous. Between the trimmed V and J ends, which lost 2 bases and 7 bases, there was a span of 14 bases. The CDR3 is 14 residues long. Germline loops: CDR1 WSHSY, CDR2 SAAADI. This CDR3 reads CASSEMGLWGEAFF. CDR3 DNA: TGCGCCAGCAGTGAGATGGGGTTATGGGGTGAAGCTTTCTTT.